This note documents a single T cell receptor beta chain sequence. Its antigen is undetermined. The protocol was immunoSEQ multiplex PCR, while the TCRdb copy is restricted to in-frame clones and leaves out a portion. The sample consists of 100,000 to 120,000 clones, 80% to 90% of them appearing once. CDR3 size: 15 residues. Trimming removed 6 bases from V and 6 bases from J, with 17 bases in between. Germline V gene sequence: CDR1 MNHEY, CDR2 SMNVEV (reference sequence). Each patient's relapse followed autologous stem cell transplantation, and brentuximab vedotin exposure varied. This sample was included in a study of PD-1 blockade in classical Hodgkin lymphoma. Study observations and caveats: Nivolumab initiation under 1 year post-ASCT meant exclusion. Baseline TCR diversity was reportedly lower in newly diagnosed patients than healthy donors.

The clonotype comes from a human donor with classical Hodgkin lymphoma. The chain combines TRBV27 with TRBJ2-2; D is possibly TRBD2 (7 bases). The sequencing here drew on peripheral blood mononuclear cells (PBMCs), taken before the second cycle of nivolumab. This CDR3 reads CASSWEGGAAGELFF. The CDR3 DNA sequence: TGTGCCAGCAGCTGGGAGGGGGGGGCCGCCGGGGAGCTGTTTTTT.